The text below deals with one T cell receptor (beta chain). Profiling relied on immunoSEQ multiplex PCR, and the TCRdb table lists in-frame clones only, not all of them. The sample has 90,000 to 100,000 clones; roughly 80% are singletons. This specimen comes from a study of blood T cell repertoires in COVID-19. With 2 bases removed from V and 1 base from J, the gap between germline ends came to 11 bases. This CDR3 region has 15 residues. Looked up from germline, CDR1 is SGHVS and CDR2 is FQNEAQ. The receptor's source is a man aged 55 to 69 with acute or convalescent COVID-19. What was sequenced was peripheral blood. The chain uses TRBV7-8 and TRBJ1-1, with a tentative D call TRBD1 (6 bases). Here the CDR3 reads CASSLRGTRNTEAFF. The DNA of the CDR3 is TGTGCCAGCAGCTTACGAGGGACAAGGAACACTGAAGCTTTCTTT.